The 30 T cell receptor beta chains listed next were all sequenced from one sample in a study of PD-L1 blockade in urothelial cancer. The protocol was immunoSEQ multiplex PCR, while the TCRdb copy is restricted to in-frame clones and leaves out a portion. The sample lists approximately 65,000 clones, about 89% seen once, with 3.4% in the top ten. Sequenced material: PBMCs, taken around atezolizumab (anti-PD-L1) treatment. All receptors derive from a man in his sixties with urothelial cancer.

The chain has TRBV28 and TRBJ2-2, with D possibly matching TRBD2 (7 bases). Trimming shortened V by 6 bases and J by 1 base, and 12 bases separated the two germline ends. Germline V CDR1 and CDR2: MDHEN, SYDVKM. The CDR3 extends over 15 amino acids. The CDR3 sequence: CASSRGGVNTGELFF. The CDR3 DNA follows: TGTGCCAGCAGCCGAGGGGGGGTGAACACCGGGGAGCTGTTTTTT.

This clone was recorded a few times. The genes are TRBV14 and TRBJ2-4; 7 bases match TRBD1. This CDR3 contains 13 residues. The V and J ends lost 3 bases and 9 bases, in that order; junction bases with no gene match: 5. From germline, CDR1 is SGHDN and CDR2 FVKESK. The CDR3 reads CASSQTGQAIQYF. The CDR3 DNA reads TGTGCCAGCAGCCAGACAGGGCAGGCCATTCAGTACTTC.

The chain couples TRBV5-1 to TRBJ2-1; 10 nucleotides match TRBD1. J gave up 5 bases and V 7 bases, and 6 bases lay outside the gene matches. Germline CDR1 is SGHRS and CDR2 is YFSETQ. The CDR3 consists of 14 residues. CDR3 protein: CASGRDRGNNEQFF. CDR3 DNA: TGCGCCAGCGGCCGGGACAGGGGTAACAATGAGCAGTTCTTC.

This clone showed up just once. The rearrangement joins TRBV9 to TRBJ2-1, with TRBD2 matching 8 bases. The germline V gene encodes CDR1 SGDLS and CDR2 YYNGEE. V was pared by 0 bases and J by 0 bases, with 11 bases of the junction left unmatched. The CDR3 totals 19 residues. Written as DNA, the CDR3 is TGTGCCAGCAGCGTAGATAGCGGGATATGGCTAAGCTCCTACAATGAGCAGTTCTTC. It is translated as CASSVDSGIWLSSYNEQFF.

The chain uses TRBV7-8 and TRBJ2-5; the D gene is possibly TRBD2 (5 bases). V lost 6 bases and J 5 bases, leaving 13 bases between the germline ends. Germline V gene sequence: CDR1 SGHVS, CDR2 FQNEAQ. This CDR3 is 13 amino acids long. CDR3: CASRTTSAETQYF. The CDR3 coding sequence is TGTGCCAGCAGGACAACTAGTGCCGAGACCCAGTACTTC.

The chain employs TRBV20-1 and TRBJ2-3; D gene unclear. V lost 6 bases, J lost 6 bases, and 10 bases lay in between. The CDR3 is made up of 11 amino acids. Germline CDR1 and CDR2: DFQATT and SNEGSKA (reference sequence). The CDR3 DNA follows: TGCAGTGCGAACTTGTGGGATACGCAGTATTTT. Encoded protein: CSANLWDTQYF.

This clone has only a few counts. V and J are TRBV7-9 and TRBJ2-2; D might be TRBD1 (5 bases). Between the trimmed V and J ends, which lost 4 bases and 1 base, there was a span of 13 bases. The germline V gene encodes CDR1 SEHNR and CDR2 FQNEAQ (reference sequence). This CDR3 spans 16 amino acids. In DNA, the CDR3 is TGTGCCAGCAGCTCTTGGACACCCCAGAACACCGGGGAGCTGTTTTTT. The encoded protein is CASSSWTPQNTGELFF.

V and J are TRBV27 and TRBJ2-1; TRBD1 is a possible D gene (6 bases). The germline CDR1 and CDR2 sequences are MNHEY and SMNVEV (reference sequence). Trimming left V 1 base short and J 5 bases short, with 27 bases between. The CDR3 totals 20 residues. The CDR3 DNA sequence: TGTGCCAGCAGTTTATGGATGCCGACAACAGGGTATTCCCTGAACAATGAGCAGTTCTTC. It encodes CASSLWMPTTGYSLNNEQFF.

The CDR3 DNA reads as TGTGCCAGTAGTATAGAGGGCGGAGGACGGAGGTGGCAGCCCCAGCATTTT. Protein sequence: CASSIEGGGRRWQPQHF. The genes are TRBV19 and TRBJ1-5; unclear D gene. CDR1 is LNHDA, CDR2 SQIVND, per germline (reference sequence). V was trimmed by 0 bases and J by 7 bases, leaving 19 bases between them. This CDR3 region has 17 residues.

The J gene is TRBJ1-5, the V gene TRBV29-1, with TRBD1 matching over 8 bases. J was trimmed by 6 bases and V by 8 bases; bases with no gene match: 9. Germline CDR1 SQVTM, CDR2 ANQGSEA. This CDR3 region has 13 residues. Here the CDR3 reads CSFSQGAGQPQHF. CDR3 nucleotides: TGCAGCTTCAGCCAGGGGGCAGGTCAGCCCCAGCATTTT.

This chain links TRBV2 with TRBJ2-3; 12 nucleotides line up with TRBD2. This CDR3 is 17 amino acids long. Germline-derived CDR1 and CDR2 are SNHLY and FYNNEI. With V trimmed by 10 bases and J by 2 bases, 13 bases remained unmatched. The CDR3 reads CANMGELAGGHTDTQYF. CDR3 DNA: TGTGCCAACATGGGGGAGCTAGCGGGGGGGCACACAGATACGCAGTATTTT.

This clone was observed a handful of times. The gene calls are TRBV9 and TRBJ1-2, with 9 nucleotides matching TRBD1. This CDR3 is 15 amino acids long. Germline CDR1 SGDLS, CDR2 YYNGEE. The junction had 4 bases not matched to a gene; V was cut back by 4 bases and J by 0 bases. The CDR3 nucleotides read TGTGCCAGCAGCAGGGACAGGGTTACTAACTATGGCTACACCTTC. Amino acids: CASSRDRVTNYGYTF.

V gene TRBV4-1 combines with J gene TRBJ1-5; D may be TRBD1 (6 bases). Germline V gene lookup returns CDR1 MGHRA and CDR2 YSYEKL. V lost 0 bases and J lost 1, with 7 bases in between. The CDR3 covers 15 residues. The CDR3 nucleotides read TGCGCCAGCAGCCAAGAGGGGACAAGCAATCAGCCCCAGCATTTT. Its protein product is CASSQEGTSNQPQHF.

J is TRBJ1-5 and V is TRBV18; D unresolved. This CDR3 region has 13 residues. With 3 bases removed from V and 7 bases from J, the gap between germline ends came to 10 bases. Looked up from germline, CDR1 is KGHSH and CDR2 is LQKENI. The CDR3 bases are TGTGCCAGCTCACCCCCCGCCAGACAGCCCCAGCATTTT. Protein: CASSPPARQPQHF.

The table lists this clone with a count of one. J is TRBJ2-2 and V is TRBV20-1, with D possibly matching TRBD2 (6 bases). V was clipped by 1 base and J by 15 bases, with 12 bases between them. The germline V gene has CDR1 DFQATT and CDR2 SNEGSKA (reference sequence). CDR3 length: 11 residues. CDR3 DNA: TGCAGTGCTAGAGCGGCGGGGTCGGTGTTTTTT. It is translated as CSARAAGSVFF.

The chain employs TRBV6-5 and TRBJ1-1, with 9 nucleotides matching TRBD1. V shed 2 bases, J shed 11 bases, and the junction held 12 bases outside the gene matches. The CDR3 consists of 15 residues. CDR1 is MNHEY and CDR2 is SVGAGI in the germline V gene. In nucleotides, the CDR3 is TGTGCCAGCAGTTACACAGGGGGCGCAAATTCTTGGGCTTTCTTT. It encodes CASSYTGGANSWAFF.

The chain has TRBV5-6 and TRBJ2-2; 7 bases line up with TRBD1. Germline V gives CDR1 SGHDT, CDR2 YYEEEE. Unmatched junction bases numbered 7, after V lost 3 bases and J lost 2 bases. The CDR3 spans 16 residues. Written as DNA, the CDR3 is TGTGCCAGCAGCTCGCCCCAGGGGGTAAACACCGGGGAGCTGTTTTTT. It specifies CASSSPQGVNTGELFF.

About this clone itself: The sample carries other DNA sequences with the same CDR3. The chain links TRBV4-1 to TRBJ1-6; tentative D call: TRBD1 (5 bases). The germline V and J ends were trimmed by 2 bases and 6 bases, with 11 bases remaining between them. The germline gives CDR1 MGHRA, CDR2 YSYEKL. The CDR3 is 15 amino acids. CDR3 sequence reads: CASSQTQVTNSPLHF. DNA of the CDR3: TGCGCCAGCAGCCAAACACAGGTTACTAATTCACCCCTCCACTTT.

The chain has TRBV4-1 and TRBJ2-3, with TRBD2 identical over 8 bases. CDR1 is MGHRA and CDR2 is YSYEKL in the germline V gene. The V segment lost 4 bases and the J segment 0 bases; nucleotides outside the gene matches: 9. The CDR3 extends over 17 amino acids. In DNA, the CDR3 is TGCGCCAGCAGCCCCCGGGAGGGGGACATAAGCACAGATACGCAGTATTTT. This translates into CASSPREGDISTDTQYF.

The chain joins TRBV2 to TRBJ2-3, with D tentatively TRBD1 (5 bases). The V gene lost 5 bases and the J gene lost 2 bases, with 14 bases spanning the gap. Germline V lookup: CDR1 SNHLY, CDR2 FYNNEI. This CDR3 is built from 15 residues. The CDR3 protein is CASSRAGSYTDTQYF. In DNA form, the CDR3 reads TGTGCCAGCAGTAGGGCAGGGTCATACACAGATACGCAGTATTTT.

The V gene is TRBV9, the J gene TRBJ2-3; 11 bases are shared with TRBD2. V dropped 3 bases and J dropped 7; count of bases not matched to a gene: 7. CDR1 is SGDLS, CDR2 YYNGEE, per germline. The CDR3 is made up of 15 amino acids. CDR3 sequence: CASSGLAGSGNTQYF. As DNA, the CDR3 is TGTGCCAGCAGCGGACTAGCGGGGTCCGGTAATACGCAGTATTTT.

The chain combines TRBV14 with TRBJ1-1, with TRBD1 matching 8 bases. This CDR3 has 11 amino acids. V lost 4 bases to trimming and J lost 9 bases; unmatched junction nucleotides: 1. Germline V gives CDR1 SGHDN, CDR2 FVKESK. CDR3 loop: CASSRTGKAFF. The CDR3 bases are TGTGCCAGCAGCCGGACAGGGAAAGCTTTCTTT.

CDR3 loop: CASRRGRENSYEQYF. DNA for the CDR3: TGTGCCAGCAGGAGAGGGCGGGAAAACTCCTACGAGCAGTACTTC. V gene TRBV2 combines with J gene TRBJ2-7; maybe TRBD2 (6 bases). Trimming took 6 bases from V and 0 from J, leaving 15 bases between them. The CDR3 contains 15 residues. Per germline, CDR1 SNHLY and CDR2 FYNNEI.

The table lists this clone with a count of one. The V and J genes are TRBV5-1 and TRBJ1-2, with a tentative D call TRBD1 (5 bases). CDR3 length: 15 amino acids. Germline CDR1 reads SGHRS; CDR2 reads YFSETQ. Trimming took 0 bases from V and 2 from J, leaving 11 bases between them. CDR3 region: CASSLGWGGNYGYTF. In DNA, the CDR3 is TGCGCCAGCAGCTTGGGATGGGGGGGGAACTATGGCTACACCTTC.

CDR3 region: CATLAGGSSYNEQFF. The CDR3 bases are TGTGCCACCTTAGCGGGAGGTAGCTCCTACAATGAGCAGTTCTTC. V is TRBV10-3 and J is TRBJ2-1; TRBD2 matches 10 bases. V shed 10 bases and J 0 bases; nucleotides not matched to a gene: 6. Germline CDR1 and CDR2: ENHRY and SYGVKD. The CDR3 runs to 15 residues.

The V gene is TRBV7-6, the J gene TRBJ2-1; D might be TRBD2 (5 bases). Germline CDR1 and CDR2: SGHVS and FNYEAQ. The CDR3 covers 16 residues. Trimming shortened V by 1 base and J by 3 bases, and 13 bases separated the two germline ends. The CDR3, as DNA: TGTGCCAGCAGCTTAGAGGCTAGCTCGTTCTACAATGAGCAGTTCTTC. This gives the protein CASSLEASSFYNEQFF.

The rearrangement joins TRBV9 to TRBJ2-2; D is perhaps TRBD2 (6 bases). Germline V lookup: CDR1 SGDLS, CDR2 YYNGEE. V lost 0 bases and J 5 bases, leaving 17 bases between the germline ends. This CDR3 has 17 residues. The CDR3 loop reads CASSVDGSGGGTGELFF. For the CDR3, the DNA is TGTGCCAGCAGCGTAGATGGGTCCGGGGGAGGAACCGGGGAGCTGTTTTTT. The entire variable domain, with the rest obtained from reference TRBV9 and TRBJ2-2, is as follows: DSGVTQTPKHLITATGQRVTLRCSPRSGDLSVYWYQQSLDQGLQFLIQYYNGEERAKGNILERFSAQQFPDLHSELNLSSLELGDSALYFCASSVDGSGGGTGELFFGEGSRLTVL.

This clone has just a few counts. This chain uses TRBV4-1 with TRBJ2-7, with 7 bases that match TRBD1. J lost 1 base, V lost 3 bases, and 3 bases had no gene match. CDR3 length: 14 residues. Per germline, CDR1 MGHRA and CDR2 YSYEKL. This chain's CDR3 is CASSHGQVSYEQYF. The DNA for the CDR3 is TGCGCCAGCAGCCACGGACAGGTGTCCTACGAGCAGTACTTC.

The genes are TRBV18 and TRBJ2-1; maybe TRBD2 (6 bases). Germline loops: CDR1 KGHSH, CDR2 LQKENI. This CDR3 is built from 12 residues. The germline V and J ends were trimmed by 3 bases and 12 bases, with 12 bases remaining between them. CDR3 nucleotides: TGTGCCAGCTCACCTAAGACGGAGGGGCAGTTCTTC. It translates to CASSPKTEGQFF.

The chain links TRBV7-9 to TRBJ2-7; D is perhaps TRBD1 (5 bases). The CDR3 covers 14 residues. Germline loops: CDR1 SEHNR, CDR2 FQNEAQ (reference sequence). Trimming shortened V by 3 bases and J by 3 bases, and 12 bases separated the two germline ends. The CDR3 DNA follows: TGTGCCAGCAGCTTTGCGGCAGGGATCTACGAGCAGTACTTC. Its translation: CASSFAAGIYEQYF.